One TCR beta chain is described in this entry. These data originate in a study of CXCR3-negative and CXCR3-positive naive CD8 T cells. Through 5' RACE with UMI labels, the TRB cDNA libraries were prepared. TCRdb re-called the 5' RACE reads and shows each CDR3 protein once, DNA omitted. The sample table includes approximately 20,000 distinct CDR3 sequences. Germline assignment: CDR1 SGHRS and CDR2 YFSETQ. The CDR3 spans 16 residues. The specimen was memory CD8+ T cells from blood. The clonotype comes from a human donor in good health. Some clones in this sample may be carry-over from other donors' samples. The V call is TRBV5-1, the J call TRBJ2-6. The CDR3 loop is CASSWTGSSGANVLTF.